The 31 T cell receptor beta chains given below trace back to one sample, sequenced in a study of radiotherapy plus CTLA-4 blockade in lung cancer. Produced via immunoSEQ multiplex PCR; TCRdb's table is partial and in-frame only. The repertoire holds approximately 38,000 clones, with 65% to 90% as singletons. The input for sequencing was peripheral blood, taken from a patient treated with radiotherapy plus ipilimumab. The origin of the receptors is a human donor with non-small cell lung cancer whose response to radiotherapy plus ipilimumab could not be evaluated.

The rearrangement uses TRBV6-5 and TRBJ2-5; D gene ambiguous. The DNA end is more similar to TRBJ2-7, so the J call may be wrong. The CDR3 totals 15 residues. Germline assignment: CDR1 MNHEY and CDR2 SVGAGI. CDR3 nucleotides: TGTGCCAGCAGTTACTCGATTGAAGCTTCCTACGAGCAGTACTTC. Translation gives CASSYSIEASYEQYF.

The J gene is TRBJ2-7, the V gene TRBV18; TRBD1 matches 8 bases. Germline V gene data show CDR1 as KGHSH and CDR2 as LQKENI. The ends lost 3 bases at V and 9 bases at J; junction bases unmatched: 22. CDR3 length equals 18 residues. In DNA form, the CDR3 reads TGTGCCAGCTCACCTTCTCCATCGGGACAGGCCAATCTACGTGGGCAGTACTTC. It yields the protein CASSPSPSGQANLRGQYF.

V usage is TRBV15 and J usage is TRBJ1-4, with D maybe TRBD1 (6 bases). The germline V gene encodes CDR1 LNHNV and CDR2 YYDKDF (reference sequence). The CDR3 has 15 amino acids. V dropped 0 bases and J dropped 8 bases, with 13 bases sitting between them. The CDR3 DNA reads TGTGCCACCAGCAGAGATGCCGGTACAGGGGAAAAACTGTTTTTT. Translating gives CATSRDAGTGEKLFF.

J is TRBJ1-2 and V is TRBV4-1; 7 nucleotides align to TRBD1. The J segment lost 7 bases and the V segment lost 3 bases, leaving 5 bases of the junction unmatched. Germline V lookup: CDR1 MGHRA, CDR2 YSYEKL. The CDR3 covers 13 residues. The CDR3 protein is CASSHADRAGYTF. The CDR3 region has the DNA TGCGCCAGCAGCCATGCCGACAGGGCTGGCTACACCTTC.

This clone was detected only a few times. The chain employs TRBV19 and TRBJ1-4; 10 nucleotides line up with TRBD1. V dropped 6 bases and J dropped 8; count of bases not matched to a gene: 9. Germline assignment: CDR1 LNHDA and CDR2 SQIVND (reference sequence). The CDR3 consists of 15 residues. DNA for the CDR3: TGTGCCAGTAGCTCCCGGACAGGGGGTAACGAAAAACTGTTTTTT. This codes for CASSSRTGGNEKLFF.

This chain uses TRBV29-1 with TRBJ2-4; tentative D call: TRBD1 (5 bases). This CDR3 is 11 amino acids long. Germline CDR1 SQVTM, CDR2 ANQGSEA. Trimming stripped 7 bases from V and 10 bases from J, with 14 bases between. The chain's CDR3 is CSAPAGSIQYF. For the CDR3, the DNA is TGCAGCGCCCCCGCAGGGTCAATTCAGTACTTC.

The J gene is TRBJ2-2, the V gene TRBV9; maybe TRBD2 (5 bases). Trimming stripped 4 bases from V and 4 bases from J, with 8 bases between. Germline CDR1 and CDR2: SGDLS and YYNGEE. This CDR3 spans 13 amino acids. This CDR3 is CASSPGSTGELFF. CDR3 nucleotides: TGTGCCAGCAGCCCTGGGAGCACCGGGGAGCTGTTTTTT.

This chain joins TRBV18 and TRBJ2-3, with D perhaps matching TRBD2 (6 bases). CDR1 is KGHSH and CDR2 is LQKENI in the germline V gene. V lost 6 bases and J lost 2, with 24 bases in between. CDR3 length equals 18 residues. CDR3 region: CASSQFLAHGLNTDTQYF. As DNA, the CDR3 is TGTGCCAGCTCCCAGTTTCTAGCGCACGGACTAAACACAGATACGCAGTATTTT.

The CDR3 bases are TGCGCCAGCAGCCAAGCCGGACTAGCGGAGTACAATGAGCAGTTCTTC. Residues: CASSQAGLAEYNEQFF. The chain carries TRBV4-1 and TRBJ2-1, with TRBD2 identical over 10 bases. J lost 4 bases, V lost 1 base, and 4 bases had no gene match. In germline, CDR1 is MGHRA, CDR2 YSYEKL. This CDR3 has 16 amino acids.

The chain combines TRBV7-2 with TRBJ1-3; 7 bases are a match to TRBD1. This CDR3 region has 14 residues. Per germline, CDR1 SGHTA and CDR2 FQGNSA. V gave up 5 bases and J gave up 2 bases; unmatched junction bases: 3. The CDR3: CASSLTGAGNTIYF. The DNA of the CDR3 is TGTGCCAGCAGCCTAACAGGGGCTGGAAACACCATATATTTT. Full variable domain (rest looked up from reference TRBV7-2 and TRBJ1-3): GAGVSQSPSNKVTEKGKDVELRCDPISGHTALYWYRQSLGQGLEFLIYFQGNSAPDKSGLPSDRFSAERTGGSVSTLTIQRTQQEDSAVYLCASSLTGAGNTIYFGEGSWLTVV.

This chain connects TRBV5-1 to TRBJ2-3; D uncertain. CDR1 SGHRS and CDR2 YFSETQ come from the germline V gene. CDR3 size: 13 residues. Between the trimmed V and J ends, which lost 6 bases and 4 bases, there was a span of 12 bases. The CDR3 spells CASMAIQADTQYF. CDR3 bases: TGCGCCAGCATGGCCATCCAGGCAGATACGCAGTATTTT.

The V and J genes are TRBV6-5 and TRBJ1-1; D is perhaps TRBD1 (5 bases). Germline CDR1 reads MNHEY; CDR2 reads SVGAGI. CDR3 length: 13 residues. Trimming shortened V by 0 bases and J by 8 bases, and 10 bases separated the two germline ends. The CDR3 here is CASSYSQTDEAFF. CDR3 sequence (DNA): TGTGCCAGCAGTTACTCCCAGACAGACGAAGCTTTCTTT.

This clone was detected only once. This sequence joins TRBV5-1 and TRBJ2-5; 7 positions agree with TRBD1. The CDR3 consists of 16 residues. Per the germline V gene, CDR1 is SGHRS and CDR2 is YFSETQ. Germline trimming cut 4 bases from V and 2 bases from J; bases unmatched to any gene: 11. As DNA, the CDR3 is TGCGCCAGCAGCGTGGGTACAGGGGAAAGACAAGAGACCCAGTACTTC. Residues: CASSVGTGERQETQYF.

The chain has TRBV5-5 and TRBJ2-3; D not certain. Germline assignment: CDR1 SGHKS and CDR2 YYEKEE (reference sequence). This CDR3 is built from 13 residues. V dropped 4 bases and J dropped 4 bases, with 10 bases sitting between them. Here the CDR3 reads CASSLPSADTQYF. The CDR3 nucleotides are TGTGCCAGCAGCCTCCCCAGCGCAGATACGCAGTATTTT. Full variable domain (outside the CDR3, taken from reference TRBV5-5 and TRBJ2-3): DAGVTQSPTHLIKTRGQQVTLRCSPISGHKSVSWYQQVLGQGPQFIFQYYEKEERGRGNFPDRFSARQFPNYSSELNVNALLLGDSALYLCASSLPSADTQYFGPGTRLTVL.

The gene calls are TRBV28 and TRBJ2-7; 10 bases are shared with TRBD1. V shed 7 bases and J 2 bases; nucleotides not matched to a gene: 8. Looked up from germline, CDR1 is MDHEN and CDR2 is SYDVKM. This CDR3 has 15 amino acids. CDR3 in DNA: TGTGCCAGCACCTCGGGCGGGACAGGGGCCTACGAGCAGTACTTC. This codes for CASTSGGTGAYEQYF.

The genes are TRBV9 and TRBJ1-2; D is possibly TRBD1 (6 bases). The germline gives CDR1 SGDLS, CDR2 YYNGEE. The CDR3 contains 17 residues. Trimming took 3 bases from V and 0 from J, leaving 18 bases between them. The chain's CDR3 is CASSANHGTRTNYGYTF. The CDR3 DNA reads TGTGCCAGCAGCGCCAATCACGGGACACGAACTAACTATGGCTACACCTTC.

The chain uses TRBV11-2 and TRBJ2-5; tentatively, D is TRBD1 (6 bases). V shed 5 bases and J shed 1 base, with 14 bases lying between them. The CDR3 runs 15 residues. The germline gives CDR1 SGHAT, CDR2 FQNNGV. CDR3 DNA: TGTGCCAGCAGCCCGCCCGGGACAATCCAAGAGACCCAGTACTTC. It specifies CASSPPGTIQETQYF.

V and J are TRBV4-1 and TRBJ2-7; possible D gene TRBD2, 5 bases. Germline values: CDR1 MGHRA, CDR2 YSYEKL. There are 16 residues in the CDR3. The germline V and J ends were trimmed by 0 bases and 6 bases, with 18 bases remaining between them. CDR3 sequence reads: CASSQDPAAPWSEQYF. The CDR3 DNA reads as TGCGCCAGCAGCCAAGATCCAGCGGCCCCTTGGTCCGAGCAGTACTTC.

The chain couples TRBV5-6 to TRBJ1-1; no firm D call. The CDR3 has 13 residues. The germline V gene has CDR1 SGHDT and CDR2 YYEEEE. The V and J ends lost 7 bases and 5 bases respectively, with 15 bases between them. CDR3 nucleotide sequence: TGTGCCAGCGACGTTCTGGGCGGGACTGAAGCTTTCTTT. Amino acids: CASDVLGGTEAFF. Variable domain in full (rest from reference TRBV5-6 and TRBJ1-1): DAGVTQSPTHLIKTRGQQVTLRCSPKSGHDTVSWYQQALGQGPQFIFQYYEEEERQRGNFPDRFSGHQFPNYSSELNVNALLLGDSALYLCASDVLGGTEAFFGQGTRLTVV.

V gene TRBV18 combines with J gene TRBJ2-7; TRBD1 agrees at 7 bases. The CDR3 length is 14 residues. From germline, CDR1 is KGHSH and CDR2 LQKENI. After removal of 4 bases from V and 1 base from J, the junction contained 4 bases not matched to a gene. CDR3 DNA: TGTGCCAGCTCACTCCGGGACAGATCCTACGAGCAGTACTTC. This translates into CASSLRDRSYEQYF.

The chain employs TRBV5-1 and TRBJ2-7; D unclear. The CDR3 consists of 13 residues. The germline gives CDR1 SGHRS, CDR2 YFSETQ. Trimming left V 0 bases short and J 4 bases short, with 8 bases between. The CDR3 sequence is CASSLGGDYEQYF. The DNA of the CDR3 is TGCGCCAGCAGCTTGGGAGGTGATTACGAGCAGTACTTC.

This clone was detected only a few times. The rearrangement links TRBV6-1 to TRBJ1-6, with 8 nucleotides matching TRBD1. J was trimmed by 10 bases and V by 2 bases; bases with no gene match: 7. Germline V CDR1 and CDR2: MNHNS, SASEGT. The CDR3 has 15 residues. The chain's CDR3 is CASSESGQAYSPLHF. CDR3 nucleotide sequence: TGTGCCAGCAGTGAATCGGGACAGGCCTACTCACCCCTCCACTTT.

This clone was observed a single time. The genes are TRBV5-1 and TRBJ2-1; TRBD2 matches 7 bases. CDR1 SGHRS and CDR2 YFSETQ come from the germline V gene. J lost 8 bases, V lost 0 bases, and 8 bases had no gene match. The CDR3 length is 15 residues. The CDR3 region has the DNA TGCGCCAGCAGCTTGGAAGGTGCGGGGGATGATGAGCAGTTCTTC. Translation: CASSLEGAGDDEQFF.

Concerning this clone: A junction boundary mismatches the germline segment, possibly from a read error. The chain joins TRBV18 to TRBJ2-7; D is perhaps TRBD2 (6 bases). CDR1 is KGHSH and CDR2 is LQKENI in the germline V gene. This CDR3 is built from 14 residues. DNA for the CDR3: TGTGCCAGCTCACCACCTTGGGCGGGATCCGAGCAGCACTTC. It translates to CASSPPWAGSEQHF. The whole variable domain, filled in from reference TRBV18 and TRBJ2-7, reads NAGVMQNPRHLVRRRGQEARLRCSPMKGHSHVYWYRQLPEEGLKFMVYLQKENIIDESGMPKERFSAEFPKEGPSILRIQQVVRGDSAAYFCASSPPWAGSEQHFGPGTRLTVT.

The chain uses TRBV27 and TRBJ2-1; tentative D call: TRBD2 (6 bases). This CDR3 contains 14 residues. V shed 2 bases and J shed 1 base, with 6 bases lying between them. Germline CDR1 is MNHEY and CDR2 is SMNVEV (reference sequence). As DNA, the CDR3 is TGTGCCAGCAGTTTACGGGGGTCCTACAATGAGCAGTTCTTC. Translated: CASSLRGSYNEQFF.

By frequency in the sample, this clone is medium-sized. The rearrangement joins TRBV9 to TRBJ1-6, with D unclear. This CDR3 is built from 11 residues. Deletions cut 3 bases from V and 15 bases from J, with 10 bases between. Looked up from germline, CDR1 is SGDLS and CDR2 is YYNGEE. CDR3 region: CASSGGSFLHF. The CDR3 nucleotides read TGTGCCAGCAGCGGCGGTAGCTTCCTCCACTTT.

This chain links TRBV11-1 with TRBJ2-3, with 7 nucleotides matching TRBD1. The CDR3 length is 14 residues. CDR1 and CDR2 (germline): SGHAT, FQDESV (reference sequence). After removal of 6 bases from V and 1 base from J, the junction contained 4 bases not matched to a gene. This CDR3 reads CASSPGQRTDTQYF. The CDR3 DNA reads TGTGCCAGCAGTCCGGGACAGCGCACAGATACGCAGTATTTT.

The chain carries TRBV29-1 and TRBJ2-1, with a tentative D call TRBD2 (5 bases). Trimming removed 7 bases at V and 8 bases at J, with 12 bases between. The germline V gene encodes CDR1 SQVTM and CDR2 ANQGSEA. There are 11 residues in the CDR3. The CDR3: CSADSEDEQFF. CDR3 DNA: TGCAGCGCCGATTCGGAGGATGAGCAGTTCTTC.

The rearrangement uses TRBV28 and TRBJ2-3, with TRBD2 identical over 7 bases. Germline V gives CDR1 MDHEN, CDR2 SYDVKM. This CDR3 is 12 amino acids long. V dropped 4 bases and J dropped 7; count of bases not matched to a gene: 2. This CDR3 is CASSSGGYTQYF. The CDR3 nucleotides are TGTGCCAGCAGTTCGGGGGGATATACGCAGTATTTT.

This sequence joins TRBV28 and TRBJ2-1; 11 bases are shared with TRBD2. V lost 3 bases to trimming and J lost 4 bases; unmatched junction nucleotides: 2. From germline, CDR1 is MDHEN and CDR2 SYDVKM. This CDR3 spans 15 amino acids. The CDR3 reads CASSFLAGGYNEQFF. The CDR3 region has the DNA TGTGCCAGCAGTTTTCTAGCGGGGGGTTACAATGAGCAGTTCTTC.

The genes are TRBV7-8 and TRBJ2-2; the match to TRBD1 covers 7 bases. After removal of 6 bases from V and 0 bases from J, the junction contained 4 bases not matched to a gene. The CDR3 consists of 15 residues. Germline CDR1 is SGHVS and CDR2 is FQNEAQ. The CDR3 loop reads CASSYRGPNTGELFF. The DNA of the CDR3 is TGTGCCAGCAGTTACAGGGGCCCGAACACCGGGGAGCTGTTTTTT.